This TCR beta chain was identified in a study of Ad26.COV2.S vaccination and SARS-CoV-2 variants. This sample's treatment: 15 to 20 received Ad26.COV2.S at low or high dose, single or two shots; roughly 5 received placebo; per-sample allocation not given. Material that was analyzed had been drawn on day 63 after the first vaccine or placebo injection. The method was immunoSEQ multiplex PCR; TCRdb's version includes in-frame clones alone and lacks a portion of them. The repertoire holds hundreds of thousands of clones, more than 75% seen once, with around 3.6% in the top ten. As for this clone: No antigen is known for it.

The length of the CDR3 is 12 residues. CDR1 is LNHNV and CDR2 is YYDKDF in the germline V gene (reference sequence). V was cut by 3 bases and J by 5 bases, with 5 bases left in between. Study-wide findings and caveats: Participants in the vaccine arm had higher spike-specific TCR breadth; placebo recipients had lower. Non-spike TCR breadth showed similarity between vaccine and placebo recipients.

The receptor was isolated from a person aged 18-60 years who received the Ad26.COV2.S COVID-19 vaccine or a placebo. The sequences come from peripheral blood, collected in a trial of Ad26.COV2.S vaccine versus placebo. The gene calls are TRBV15 and TRBJ1-5; D ambiguous. The CDR3 region has the DNA TGTGCCACCAGCAGGGAAGATCAGCCCCAGCATTTT. Protein product: CATSREDQPQHF.